These 10 T cell receptor beta chains were sequenced from one sample in a study of cytomegalovirus exposure and HLA in healthy donors. The protocol was immunoSEQ multiplex PCR, while the TCRdb copy is restricted to in-frame clones and leaves out a portion. The sample records roughly 140,000 clones, roughly 90% being singletons. Sequencing was performed on PBMCs. These receptor sequences come from a young man in good health and CMV-seronegative.

The CDR3 DNA sequence: TGTGCCAGCAGTTTCTTTGTGGGGAGGGGTACGCAGTATTTT. This encodes CASSFFVGRGTQYF. The V call is TRBV27, the J call TRBJ2-3; 7 nucleotides line up with TRBD2. The CDR3 contains 14 residues. CDR1 and CDR2 from the germline V gene are MNHEY and SMNVEV (reference sequence). Losses at the gene ends were 3 bases for V and 8 bases for J; bases not matched to a gene: 8.

The chain is built from TRBV10-2 and TRBJ1-6; 11 bases are a match to TRBD1. Trimming at V came to 7 bases and at J to 10 bases, leaving 6 bases not matched to a gene. This CDR3 is built from 14 residues. In germline, CDR1 is WSHSY, CDR2 SAAADI. In DNA, the CDR3 is TGCGCCAGCATTCCGGGACAGGGGGGATCACCCCTCCACTTT. Translation: CASIPGQGGSPLHF.

This chain uses TRBV7-7 with TRBJ2-5, with 9 bases identical to TRBD1. Trimming cost V 2 bases and J 5 bases; bases outside gene matches: 3. CDR1 and CDR2 (germline): SSHAT, FNYEAQ (reference sequence). The CDR3 has 14 amino acids. This CDR3 reads CASSLTGGVETQYF. As DNA, the CDR3 is TGTGCCAGCAGCTTAACAGGGGGCGTCGAGACCCAGTACTTC. Full variable domain (rest looked up from reference TRBV7-7 and TRBJ2-5): GAGVSQSPRYKVTKRGQDVTLRCDPISSHATLYWYQQALGQGPEFLTYFNYEAQPDKSGLPSDRFSAERPEGSISTLTIQRTEQRDSAMYRCASSLTGGVETQYFGPGTRLLVL.

The V and J genes are TRBV5-1 and TRBJ1-3; D is unclear. V lost 0 bases and J 3 bases, leaving 13 bases between the germline ends. The CDR3 covers 16 residues. Germline V gives CDR1 SGHRS, CDR2 YFSETQ. The CDR3 DNA sequence: TGCGCCAGCAGCTTGGCTGATAGCTCCCGTGGAAACACCATATATTTT. This codes for CASSLADSSRGNTIYF.

This chain uses TRBV7-9 with TRBJ1-4; D is perhaps TRBD1 (5 bases). V gave up 3 bases and J gave up 7 bases, with 9 bases separating them. The germline V gene encodes CDR1 SEHNR and CDR2 FQNEAQ (reference sequence). The CDR3 spans 13 residues. The CDR3 coding sequence is TGTGCCAGCAGCTTCAGGGTTGGTGAAAAACTGTTTTTT. It specifies CASSFRVGEKLFF.

The chain employs TRBV9 and TRBJ2-5; 8 bases are a match to TRBD2. This CDR3 region has 18 residues. Trimming cost V 1 base and J 5 bases; bases outside gene matches: 16. Germline lookup yields CDR1 SGDLS and CDR2 YYNGEE. The CDR3 DNA reads TGTGCCAGCAGCGTATCCCAGTTCTCGGGGGGGCAGGGGGAGACCCAGTACTTC. Protein sequence: CASSVSQFSGGQGETQYF.

V is TRBV7-6 and J is TRBJ2-2; no definite D call. CDR3 size: 15 residues. V lost 7 bases to trimming and J lost 1 base, with 13 bases between them. Germline assignment: CDR1 SGHVS and CDR2 FNYEAQ. CDR3 loop: CASTLNALNTGELFF. The CDR3 DNA reads as TGTGCCAGCACCCTTAACGCGCTGAACACCGGGGAGCTGTTTTTT.

The chain employs TRBV28 and TRBJ1-2; the D gene is possibly TRBD1 (5 bases). The germline V gene encodes CDR1 MDHEN and CDR2 SYDVKM. The CDR3 is 18 residues long. V dropped 4 bases and J dropped 0 bases, with 21 bases sitting between them. CDR3 DNA: TGTGCCAGCAGTTCGAGGTCCCCCCAGGGTCTAGCTAACTATGGCTACACCTTC. Amino acids: CASSSRSPQGLANYGYTF.

The rearrangement joins TRBV4-3 to TRBJ1-3; the match to TRBD1 covers 7 bases. With 2 bases clipped from V and 0 bases from J, the junction kept 13 bases outside the gene matches. This CDR3 spans 19 amino acids. Germline V gene data show CDR1 as LGHNA and CDR2 as YSLEER. CDR3 loop: CASSQSTGALKSSGNTIYF. Written as DNA, the CDR3 is TGCGCCAGCAGCCAAAGTACAGGGGCCCTTAAAAGCTCTGGAAACACCATATATTTT.

The chain is built from TRBV11-3 and TRBJ2-7; 8 bases are shared with TRBD1. Germline-derived CDR1 and CDR2 are SGHNT and YENEEA. The CDR3 runs 12 residues. CDR3 coding DNA: TGTGCCAGCAGCTCGAACAGGGGGACCTTGGACGTC. Amino acid sequence: CASSSNRGTLDV.